This T cell receptor (beta chain) comes out of a study of cytotoxic CD8 clonotypes in ibrutinib-treated CLL. Study context: Response specimens were obtained following a median treatment duration of approximately 13 months, with a range of 6 to 36. Study-level points and caveats: Before falling back toward baseline at progression, clonality had risen at the time of ibrutinib response.

This table comes from immunoSEQ multiplex PCR, and its TCRdb copy is limited to in-frame clones, with some not included. Of 14,000 or so clones in the sample, 64% were seen once. Points on this clone: Its matching antigen is unknown. One junction end disagrees with the germline gene, perhaps due to a read error. Other DNA sequences in the sample encode the same CDR3.

CDR3 size: 17 residues. Germline V gene data show CDR1 as LNHDA and CDR2 as SQIVND (reference sequence). The sample consisted of PBMCs, taken before ibrutinib treatment. This receptor was obtained from a human donor with chronic lymphocytic leukemia. The chain carries TRBV19 and TRBJ2-2; unclear D gene. The CDR3 bases are TGTGCCAGTAGTCTCTCCCCCTCGATTGACAACACTGGGGAGCTGTTTTTT. Translated, it gives CASSLSPSIDNTGELFF.